The 12 T cell receptor beta chains presented below share a single source sample, sequenced in a study of blood T cells in healthy people across ages. It was with a sample-barcoded 5' primer and a J-beta primer mix that a second PCR of about 6 to 11 cycles was run. TCRdb re-called the 5' RACE reads with MiXCR, one entry per CDR3 protein. The sample has about 1.4 million distinct CDR3 sequences, approximately 60% seen once; the top ten hold 6.5% to 8.5%. The material sequenced was blood. The origin of the receptors is a young man in good health.

J is TRBJ1-2 and V is TRBV7-2; D remains unclear. The CDR3 covers 16 residues. With 0 bases removed from V and 7 bases from J, the gap between germline ends came to 18 bases. The germline CDR1 and CDR2 sequences are SGHTA and FQGNSA. CDR3 sequence (DNA): TGTGCCAGCAGCTTAGCGCTTTCGGGGAGTGAAAGTGGCTACACCTTC. The encoded protein is CASSLALSGSESGYTF.

The chain links TRBV27 to TRBJ1-4, with D possibly TRBD1 on 6 matching bases. CDR3 length: 15 residues. Germline V gene sequence: CDR1 MNHEY, CDR2 SMNVEV (reference sequence). Trimming cost V 5 bases and J 5 bases, with 15 bases left between them. The CDR3 reads CASSPTTGLNEKLFF. Written as DNA, the CDR3 is TGTGCCAGCAGTCCAACAACAGGGTTAAATGAAAAACTGTTTTTT.

This clonotype was seen only once. This sequence joins TRBV6-6 and TRBJ1-4; D remains ambiguous. Trimming pared 2 bases from V and 6 bases from J, leaving 10 bases between. The CDR3 runs 14 residues. Looked up from germline, CDR1 is MNHNY and CDR2 is SVGAGI (reference sequence). The CDR3: CASSYRVRDEKLFF. CDR3 coding DNA: TGTGCCAGCAGTTACAGGGTTAGGGATGAAAAACTGTTTTTT.

The chain joins TRBV27 to TRBJ2-4; no reliable D call. Trimming shortened V by 5 bases and J by 3 bases, and 8 bases separated the two germline ends. There are 13 residues in the CDR3. Germline CDR1 MNHEY, CDR2 SMNVEV (reference sequence). The CDR3 region has the DNA TGTGCCAGCAGTGCTCTAGTCAAAAACATTCAGTACTTC. Protein product: CASSALVKNIQYF.

The chain combines TRBV10-3 with TRBJ1-2, with D unresolved. V was shortened by 0 bases and J by 6 bases, with 20 bases between the two germline ends. Germline V lookup: CDR1 ENHRY, CDR2 SYGVKD. This CDR3 contains 17 residues. The CDR3 loop is CAISESMMDAGVNGYTF. CDR3 sequence (DNA): TGTGCCATCAGTGAGTCGATGATGGACGCAGGAGTTAATGGCTACACCTTC.

This clonotype was found a few times. The chain recombines TRBV12-3 or TRBV12-4 with TRBJ2-1; 8 bases agree with TRBD2. J gave up 9 bases and V 2 bases, and 9 bases lay outside the gene matches. This CDR3 has 15 residues. CDR3 region: CASSLSGAGVFEQFF. The CDR3, as DNA: TGTGCCAGCAGTTTAAGCGGAGCGGGGGTATTTGAGCAGTTCTTC.

The chain recombines TRBV2 with TRBJ1-1, with no clear D. Looked up from germline, CDR1 is SNHLY and CDR2 is FYNNEI. This CDR3 contains 15 residues. Trimming shortened V by 4 bases and J by 0 bases, and 12 bases separated the two germline ends. In DNA form, the CDR3 reads TGTGCCAGCAGTGTCAACCGGGATATGAACACTGAAGCTTTCTTT. Protein: CASSVNRDMNTEAFF.

This clonotype was observed a few times. J is TRBJ2-4 and V is TRBV7-9; 7 nucleotides agree with TRBD1. V gave up 4 bases and J gave up 2 bases; unmatched junction bases: 5. Germline V CDR1 and CDR2: SEHNR, FQNEAQ (reference sequence). This CDR3 comprises 15 residues. The CDR3 protein is CASSSQGITKNIQYF. CDR3 DNA: TGTGCCAGCAGCTCACAGGGGATAACCAAAAACATTCAGTACTTC.

This chain links TRBV7-2 with TRBJ1-1; D gene ambiguous. Germline CDR1 reads SGHTA; CDR2 reads FQGNSA. Trimming removed 5 bases from V and 3 bases from J, with 13 bases in between. The CDR3 has 14 residues. The CDR3 DNA follows: TGTGCCAGCAGCCCCCTCACGCAAGACACTGAAGCTTTCTTT. Its protein product is CASSPLTQDTEAFF.

This chain connects TRBV4-1 to TRBJ2-3; possible D gene TRBD1, 5 bases. Germline V CDR1 and CDR2: MGHRA, YSYEKL. The CDR3 runs 14 residues. V dropped 1 base and J dropped 4 bases, with 9 bases sitting between them. The CDR3 DNA reads as TGCGCCAGCAGCCAAGTTCAGGGTCCAGATACGCAGTATTTT. This sequence encodes CASSQVQGPDTQYF.

The V gene is TRBV6-2 or TRBV6-3, the J gene TRBJ2-7; maybe TRBD1 (5 bases). V was cut by 10 bases and J by 2 bases, with 18 bases left in between. CDR3 size: 14 residues. Germline-derived CDR1 and CDR2 are MNHEY and SVGEGT. The CDR3 spells CAIKWGGRAYEQYF. The CDR3 coding sequence is TGTGCCATCAAGTGGGGCGGCAGAGCCTACGAGCAGTACTTC.

The chain joins TRBV10-3 to TRBJ1-2; D may be TRBD1 (6 bases). CDR3 length equals 16 residues. CDR1 and CDR2 from the germline V gene are ENHRY and SYGVKD. V lost 0 bases and J 4 bases, leaving 15 bases between the germline ends. The CDR3 region has the DNA TGTGCCATCAGTGAGTCGGACAGCCGAAGATCCTATGGCTACACCTTC. As protein: CAISESDSRRSYGYTF.